Following are 18 T cell receptor beta chains from one sample sequenced in a study of T cell therapy after organ transplantation (dated by TCRdb to the late 2010s). Libraries were made using the immunoSEQ multiplex PCR assay. This is the immuneACCESS table as TCRdb keeps it, with only in-frame sequences that have V and J called. A part of the clones is gone; compared with another copy, unresolved V genes explain less than half, and the rest is unexplained. The sample table records approximately 52,000 clones; less than 95% of these occur just once. Around 3.2% of the sample is in the top ten clones. The time point label of this sample denotes: before start of T cell therapy. Their target antigens are unknown. This sample comprised CD8+ T cells from blood, obtained before autologous CMV-specific T cell therapy. The receptors stem from a human patient who had received a solid organ transplant and had CMV disease.

The V call is TRBV23-1, the J call TRBJ2-2; the match to TRBD2 covers 13 bases. TRBV23-1 is marked as an open reading frame, function uncertain. This CDR3 comprises 17 residues. The junction had 8 bases not matched to a gene; V was cut back by 3 bases and J by 7 bases. CDR3 in amino acids: CASSQATSGGFGGELFF. CDR3 in DNA: TGCGCCAGCAGTCAGGCGACTAGCGGGGGGTTCGGCGGGGAGCTGTTTTTT.

This chain's CDR3 is CASSSNHQDSSNEQFF. Written as DNA, the CDR3 is TGTGCCAGCAGCTCGAACCACCAGGACAGCTCCAATGAGCAGTTCTTC. The V and J genes are TRBV13 and TRBJ2-1; D possibly corresponds to TRBD1 (6 bases). Trimming took off 4 bases at V and 6 bases at J, with 19 bases between the two ends. This CDR3 spans 16 amino acids. Germline lookup yields CDR1 PRHDT and CDR2 FYEKMQ (reference sequence).

The chain carries TRBV13 and TRBJ1-2; 12 bases line up with TRBD1. The CDR3 is 15 amino acids. Germline trimming cut 4 bases from V and 7 bases from J; bases unmatched to any gene: 7. CDR1 is PRHDT and CDR2 is FYEKMQ in the germline V gene (reference sequence). This chain's CDR3 is CASSSGTGGNGGYTF. CDR3 DNA: TGTGCCAGCAGCTCCGGGACAGGGGGCAACGGTGGCTACACCTTC.

The J gene is TRBJ1-1, the V gene TRBV27; 7 bases line up with TRBD1. The V gene end was trimmed by 5 bases and the J gene end by 3 bases; junction bases not matched to a gene: 24. The CDR3 covers 20 residues. Germline values: CDR1 MNHEY, CDR2 SMNVEV (reference sequence). CDR3 sequence (DNA): TGTGCCAGCAGTACCGAGGAACCGCCGAGAGGGGGCAGGGTATACACTGAAGCTTTCTTT. Its translation is CASSTEEPPRGGRVYTEAFF.

The rearrangement joins TRBV7-8 to TRBJ2-3; TRBD1 matches at 8 bases. From germline, CDR1 is SGHVS and CDR2 FQNEAQ. The CDR3 covers 16 residues. V lost 7 bases to trimming and J lost 0 bases; unmatched junction nucleotides: 9. The CDR3: CASIEDRARSTDTQYF. The CDR3 coding sequence is TGTGCCAGCATCGAGGACAGGGCTCGTAGCACAGATACGCAGTATTTT.

The chain has TRBV19 and TRBJ1-3; possible D gene TRBD1, 6 bases. Trimming removed 9 bases at V and 2 bases at J, with 14 bases between. The CDR3 has 14 amino acids. The germline V gene has CDR1 LNHDA and CDR2 SQIVND (reference sequence). The CDR3 DNA is TGTGCCAGCGAGCAGGGGAATCCTGGAAACACCATATATTTT. Translating gives CASEQGNPGNTIYF.

The rearrangement links TRBV27 to TRBJ1-5; tentative D call: TRBD1 (6 bases). This CDR3 contains 14 residues. Trimming cost V 2 bases and J 5 bases, with 10 bases left between them. Germline-derived CDR1 and CDR2 are MNHEY and SMNVEV (reference sequence). The CDR3 sequence is CASSLRRGDQPQHF. The CDR3 DNA is TGTGCCAGCAGTTTAAGGAGGGGGGATCAGCCCCAGCATTTT.

The chain uses TRBV9 and TRBJ2-7; D tentatively fits TRBD1 or TRBD2 (5 bases each). The germline V gene has CDR1 SGDLS and CDR2 YYNGEE. The CDR3 length is 15 residues. V was pared by 3 bases and J by 2 bases, with 15 bases between. The CDR3 sequence: CASSGGTPNPYEQYF. CDR3 sequence (DNA): TGTGCCAGCAGCGGAGGGACCCCGAACCCCTACGAGCAGTACTTC. The whole variable domain, filled in from reference TRBV9 and TRBJ2-7, reads DSGVTQTPKHLITATGQRVTLRCSPRSGDLSVYWYQQSLDQGLQFLIQYYNGEERAKGNILERFSAQQFPDLHSELNLSSLELGDSALYFCASSGGTPNPYEQYFGPGTRLTVT.

The V gene is TRBV10-3, the J gene TRBJ2-5; D may be TRBD1 (8 bases). There are 15 residues in the CDR3. The germline CDR1 and CDR2 sequences are ENHRY and SYGVKD. Trimming cost V 3 bases and J 2 bases, with 13 bases left between them. CDR3 nucleotides: TGTGCCATCAGTGAAAACAGGGGGGGACAAGAGACCCAGTACTTC. Its translation: CAISENRGGQETQYF.

The chain is built from TRBV5-5 and TRBJ1-5, with TRBD1 identical over 7 bases. This CDR3 is 14 amino acids long. Looked up from germline, CDR1 is SGHKS and CDR2 is YYEKEE (reference sequence). V lost 4 bases, J lost 1 base, and 2 bases stayed unmatched. CDR3 coding DNA: TGTGCCAGCAGCCTGGACAGGAGCAATCAGCCCCAGCATTTT. This sequence encodes CASSLDRSNQPQHF.

This chain connects TRBV5-6 to TRBJ1-1; D is undetermined. V gave up 1 base and J gave up 6 bases, with 10 bases separating them. The CDR3 is 13 amino acids. Germline lookup yields CDR1 SGHDT and CDR2 YYEEEE. The DNA for the CDR3 is TGTGCCAGCAGCTTGTTTCCTAAACCTGAAGCTTTCTTT. Its protein is CASSLFPKPEAFF.

The CDR3 spells CASILGGSGTGELFF. CDR3 nucleotide sequence: TGTGCCAGCATCTTGGGCGGGAGCGGTACCGGGGAGCTGTTTTTT. The chain joins TRBV2 to TRBJ2-2; 7 positions agree with TRBD2. Trimming at V came to 7 bases and at J to 5 bases, leaving 10 bases not matched to a gene. CDR3 length: 15 amino acids. Germline V CDR1 and CDR2: SNHLY, FYNNEI. Combining the CDR3 with reference TRBV2 and TRBJ2-2 gives the whole variable domain EPEVTQTPSHQVTQMGQEVILRCVPISNHLYFYWYRQILGQKVEFLVSFYNNEISEKSEIFDDQFSVERPDGSNFTLKIRSTKLEDSAMYFCASILGGSGTGELFFGEGSRLTVL.

This chain uses TRBV6-4 with TRBJ2-1; D is tentatively TRBD1 or TRBD2 (5 bases each). The V gene lost 6 bases and the J gene lost 9 bases, with 18 bases spanning the gap. Germline CDR1 and CDR2: MRHNA and SNTAGT. The length of the CDR3 is 14 residues. The CDR3 here is CASSLVGELSEQFF. Written as DNA, the CDR3 is TGTGCCAGCAGCCTCGTGGGGGAATTAAGTGAGCAGTTCTTC.

The rearrangement links TRBV11-3 to TRBJ1-1; 7 nucleotides line up with TRBD1. Trimming cost V 2 bases and J 3 bases; bases outside gene matches: 3. The CDR3 extends over 14 amino acids. The germline V gene has CDR1 SGHNT and CDR2 YENEEA. The CDR3 sequence is CASSLQGGDTEAFF. The CDR3 region has the DNA TGTGCCAGCAGCTTACAGGGGGGGGACACTGAAGCTTTCTTT.

The chain couples TRBV7-2 to TRBJ2-7; D is unclear. This CDR3 spans 14 amino acids. Germline assignment: CDR1 SGHTA and CDR2 FQGNSA. V was shortened by 3 bases and J by 5 bases, with 14 bases between the two germline ends. The CDR3 region is CASSFLPTADEQYF. CDR3 bases: TGTGCCAGCAGCTTTCTTCCGACCGCTGACGAGCAGTACTTC.

The chain joins TRBV5-4 to TRBJ2-7, with TRBD2 matching over 9 bases. The CDR3 loop spans 15 amino acids. The V gene's germline CDR1 is SGHNT and CDR2 YYREEE (reference sequence). V lost 3 bases, J lost 7 bases, and 11 bases stayed unmatched. The CDR3, as DNA: TGTGCCAGCAGCTCGCGAAATTTAGCGGGAGAGGAGCAGTACTTC. Residues: CASSSRNLAGEEQYF.

The V gene is TRBV4-1, the J gene TRBJ2-7; the D gene is possibly TRBD1 (5 bases). The CDR3 is 14 amino acids. Trimming took off 0 bases at V and 2 bases at J, with 8 bases between the two ends. Germline V gives CDR1 MGHRA, CDR2 YSYEKL. This CDR3 is CASSQDQGTYEQYF. CDR3 nucleotide sequence: TGCGCCAGCAGCCAAGACCAGGGAACCTACGAGCAGTACTTC.

The chain couples TRBV5-8 to TRBJ1-1; no reliable D call. There are 12 residues in the CDR3. CDR1 is SGHTS, CDR2 YDEGEE, per germline. Trimming pared 3 bases from V and 1 base from J, leaving 4 bases between. The DNA for the CDR3 is TGTGCCAGCAGCTCAGAGAACACTGAAGCTTTCTTT. It is translated as CASSSENTEAFF.